These 5 T cell receptor beta chains were all obtained from the same sample, sequenced in a study of blood T cell repertoires in COVID-19. This table comes from immunoSEQ multiplex PCR, and its TCRdb copy is limited to in-frame clones, with some not included. The data hold under 70,000 clones, with over 75% observed a single time. The source material was peripheral blood. These receptors all come from an older woman with COVID-19, enrolled during active disease.

The chain employs TRBV7-2 and TRBJ1-1; weak D call: TRBD1 (5 bases). The CDR3 is 13 amino acids. V lost 3 bases and J 1 base, leaving 6 bases between the germline ends. The germline CDR1 and CDR2 sequences are SGHTA and FQGNSA. As DNA, the CDR3 is TGTGCCAGCAGCTTGCAGGGGAACACTGAAGCTTTCTTT. Protein: CASSLQGNTEAFF.

Written as DNA, the CDR3 is TGTGCCAGCTCACAAGGGGCACAAACCTACGAGCAGTACTTC. Residues: CASSQGAQTYEQYF. The chain has TRBV18 and TRBJ2-7; TRBD1 might be the D (5 bases). This CDR3 contains 14 residues. Germline CDR1 is KGHSH and CDR2 is LQKENI. Trimming took 4 bases from V and 2 from J, leaving 12 bases between them.

This clone was detected once. This sequence joins TRBV13 and TRBJ2-7, with D possibly matching TRBD1 (6 bases). Germline values: CDR1 PRHDT, CDR2 FYEKMQ (reference sequence). V dropped 5 bases and J dropped 9 bases, with 23 bases sitting between them. The CDR3 has 15 residues. CDR3 coding DNA: TGTGCCAGCAGCCTCGGACAGATTGGACTTTCGTGGCAGTACTTC. Its protein product is CASSLGQIGLSWQYF.

The sample holds a few counts of this clone. The J gene is TRBJ2-7, the V gene TRBV11-2; D is perhaps TRBD1 (6 bases). The CDR3 totals 15 residues. Germline V gene data show CDR1 as SGHAT and CDR2 as FQNNGV. Trimming removed 6 bases at V and 7 bases at J, with 22 bases between. CDR3 coding DNA: TGTGCCAGCAGAAATCACCGGGACACCTCAAATGAGCAGTACTTC. Protein: CASRNHRDTSNEQYF.

J is TRBJ2-7 and V is TRBV27; the D is unclear. Germline CDR1 reads MNHEY; CDR2 reads SMNVEV (reference sequence). Deletions cut 6 bases from V and 3 bases from J, with 12 bases between. The CDR3 extends over 13 amino acids. The CDR3 DNA reads TGTGCCAGCAGAACCGACACGAGCTACGAGCAGTACTTC. It translates to CASRTDTSYEQYF.